The 15 T cell receptor beta chains below were found in one sample sequenced in a study of T cells in Graves' hyperthyroidism and ophthalmopathy. TCR beta CDR3 region amplification was performed from RNA transcripts. First-round RT-PCR targeting the TCR CDR3 was performed with the HTBI primer set. Each CDR3 protein is one row after TCRdb ran MiXCR on the multiplex PCR reads. The sample lists hundreds of thousands of distinct CDR3 sequences; about 17% were seen once. What was sequenced was blood. The receptor source for this set is a woman aged 25 to 39 with Graves' hyperthyroidism.

The V gene is TRBV13, the J gene TRBJ2-1; 12 nucleotides agree with TRBD2. V lost 4 bases, J lost 9 bases, and 7 bases stayed unmatched. Germline lookup yields CDR1 PRHDT and CDR2 FYEKMQ (reference sequence). The CDR3 is 15 residues long. CDR3 residues: CASSYGLAGQTEQFF. CDR3 DNA: TGTGCCAGCAGCTATGGACTAGCGGGACAGACTGAGCAGTTCTTC.

This clonotype was observed many times. This chain joins TRBV28 and TRBJ2-7, with 8 bases fitting TRBD1. J lost 3 bases, V lost 4 bases, and 11 bases had no gene match. In germline, CDR1 is MDHEN, CDR2 SYDVKM. CDR3 size: 16 residues. CDR3 region: CASSSPDREGGYEQYF. Here the CDR3 DNA reads TGTGCCAGCAGTTCCCCGGACAGGGAAGGAGGCTACGAGCAGTACTTC.

This clonotype appeared a single time. The V call is TRBV6-5, the J call TRBJ1-4; D might be TRBD1 (6 bases). The CDR3 covers 14 residues. Germline values: CDR1 MNHEY, CDR2 SVGAGI. V was pared by 0 bases and J by 14 bases, with 16 bases between. The CDR3 region is CASSYSGGLDFLFF. The DNA of the CDR3 is TGTGCCAGCAGTTACTCGGGGGGGCTCGACTTCCTGTTTTTT.

The V gene is TRBV5-1, the J gene TRBJ2-3; 13 bases fit TRBD2. CDR1 is SGHRS, CDR2 YFSETQ, per germline. The J segment lost 6 bases and the V segment lost 4 bases, leaving 8 bases of the junction unmatched. The CDR3 totals 16 residues. The DNA for the CDR3 is TGCGCCAGCAGCCGATGGACTAGCGGGAGATCTGATACGCAGTATTTT. This sequence encodes CASSRWTSGRSDTQYF.

This clonotype was counted at least ten times. This chain links TRBV28 with TRBJ2-5; D gene unclear. Trimming shortened V by 2 bases and J by 7 bases, and 20 bases separated the two germline ends. The CDR3 contains 16 residues. The germline V gene has CDR1 MDHEN and CDR2 SYDVKM. The CDR3 reads CASSLVSLSPDGTQYF. As DNA, the CDR3 is TGTGCCAGCAGTTTAGTTTCCCTCTCCCCTGACGGGACCCAGTACTTC.

V usage is TRBV20-1 and J usage is TRBJ1-5; 8 bases line up with TRBD1. This CDR3 has 13 residues. Germline assignment: CDR1 DFQATT and CDR2 SNEGSKA (reference sequence). V gave up 5 bases and J gave up 5 bases; unmatched junction bases: 5. CDR3 bases: TGCAGTGCTGGTGACAGGGGTGATCAGCCCCAGCATTTT. This translates into CSAGDRGDQPQHF.

The V call is TRBV20-1, the J call TRBJ1-1; D is unclear. The V gene's germline CDR1 is DFQATT and CDR2 SNEGSKA (reference sequence). The CDR3 is made up of 14 amino acids. V was shortened by 2 bases and J by 5 bases, with 15 bases between the two germline ends. CDR3 sequence: CSARSILLGTEAFF. The DNA for the CDR3 is TGCAGTGCTAGATCCATTTTATTGGGGACTGAAGCTTTCTTT.

Ten or more counts support this clonotype. The V gene is TRBV15, the J gene TRBJ1-1, with 7 bases fitting TRBD1. The CDR3 is 14 residues long. The V gene end was trimmed by 5 bases and the J gene end by 4 bases; junction bases not matched to a gene: 7. Germline V CDR1 and CDR2: LNHNV, YYDKDF (reference sequence). The CDR3 DNA follows: TGTGCCACCAGCCCTCGACAGGGTGGCACTGAAGCTTTCTTT. The encoded protein is CATSPRQGGTEAFF.

The V call is TRBV29-1, the J call TRBJ2-4; 9 bases agree with TRBD1. Looked up from germline, CDR1 is SQVTM and CDR2 is ANQGSEA. This CDR3 is 14 amino acids long. V trimming: 6 bases; J trimming: 2 bases; junction bases outside the gene matches: 5. The CDR3 sequence: CSVAQGASKNIQYF. The CDR3, as DNA: TGCAGCGTCGCACAGGGGGCGTCCAAAAACATTCAGTACTTC.

This clonotype was counted only a few times. CDR3 bases: TGTGCCAGCAGCGTAGATCGGGCAGGGTTTTCAGATACGCAGTATTTT. It specifies CASSVDRAGFSDTQYF. This chain uses TRBV9 with TRBJ2-3; maybe TRBD1 (5 bases). The CDR3 totals 16 residues. The germline V gene has CDR1 SGDLS and CDR2 YYNGEE. V was cut by 0 bases and J by 4 bases, with 15 bases left in between. Complete variable domain (other parts from reference TRBV9 and TRBJ2-3): DSGVTQTPKHLITATGQRVTLRCSPRSGDLSVYWYQQSLDQGLQFLIQYYNGEERAKGNILERFSAQQFPDLHSELNLSSLELGDSALYFCASSVDRAGFSDTQYFGPGTRLTVL.

At least ten counts were recorded for this clonotype. The gene calls are TRBV28 and TRBJ2-7, with 13 bases aligning to TRBD2. In germline, CDR1 is MDHEN, CDR2 SYDVKM. The CDR3 consists of 17 residues. Germline trimming cut 6 bases from V and 0 bases from J; bases unmatched to any gene: 8. CDR3 loop: CASSPSTSGRSSYEQYF. As DNA, the CDR3 is TGTGCCAGCAGCCCATCGACTAGCGGGAGGAGCTCCTACGAGCAGTACTTC.

This clonotype was seen a handful of times. The chain is built from TRBV6-1 and TRBJ2-2, with no clear D. Germline CDR1 and CDR2: MNHNS and SASEGT. This CDR3 contains 14 residues. The V end was cut by 4 bases, the J end by 1 base, with 7 bases between. The CDR3 here is CASSVTENTGELFF. CDR3 nucleotide sequence: TGTGCCAGCAGTGTGACCGAGAACACCGGGGAGCTGTTTTTT.

This clonotype was detected many times. The V gene is TRBV11-2, the J gene TRBJ2-2; D not certain. The CDR3 sequence is 15 residues long. V dropped 5 bases and J dropped 5 bases, with 15 bases sitting between them. Germline V gene lookup returns CDR1 SGHAT and CDR2 FQNNGV. CDR3 sequence reads: CASSGRLGGTGELFF. The CDR3 nucleotides are TGTGCCAGCAGCGGACGCTTAGGTGGGACCGGGGAGCTGTTTTTT.

The table lists this clonotype with a count of one. Just one base apart from a much larger clone, this may be a read error. The chain recombines TRBV20-1 with TRBJ2-4; TRBD2 matches 9 bases. The DNA end is more similar to TRBJ2-1, so the J call may be wrong. Germline CDR1 DFQATT, CDR2 SNEGSKA (reference sequence). The CDR3 has 13 residues. The CDR3 DNA reads TGCAGTGCTAGAGTGGCTAGCGGGAACATTCAGTTCTTC. Its protein is CSARVASGNIQFF.

This clonotype was seen only a few times. A read error is possible here, since a much larger clone lies one base away. The chain uses TRBV3-1 and TRBJ2-3; 10 positions match TRBD1. The CDR3 runs 16 residues. Germline assignment: CDR1 LGHDT and CDR2 YNNKEL (reference sequence). Unmatched junction bases numbered 6, after V lost 2 bases and J lost 4 bases. This chain's CDR3 is CASSQPGQGEADTQYF. The CDR3 bases are TGTGCCAGCAGCCAACCCGGACAGGGGGAAGCAGATACGCAGTATTTT.